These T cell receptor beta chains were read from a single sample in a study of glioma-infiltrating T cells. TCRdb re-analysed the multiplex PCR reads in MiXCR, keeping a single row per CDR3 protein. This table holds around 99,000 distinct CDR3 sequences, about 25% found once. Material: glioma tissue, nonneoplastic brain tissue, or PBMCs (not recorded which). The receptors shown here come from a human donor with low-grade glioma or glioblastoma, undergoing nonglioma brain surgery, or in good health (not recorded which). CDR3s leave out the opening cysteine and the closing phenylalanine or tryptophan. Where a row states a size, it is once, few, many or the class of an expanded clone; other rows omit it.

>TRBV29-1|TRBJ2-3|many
SVRDGTSVDTQY
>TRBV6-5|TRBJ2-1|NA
ASSKVGLANNAQF
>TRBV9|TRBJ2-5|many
ASSPRGYQETQY
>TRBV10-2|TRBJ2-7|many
ASSEGGAVLPYEQY
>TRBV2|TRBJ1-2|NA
ASSASSLSGHT
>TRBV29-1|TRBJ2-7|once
SVELYYEQY
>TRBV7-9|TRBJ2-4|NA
ASSSQKTAAKNIQY
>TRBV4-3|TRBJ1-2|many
ASSQGSGTTRFYGYT
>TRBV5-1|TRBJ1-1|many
ASSPRQGLNTEAF
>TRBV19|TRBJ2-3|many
ASSIDPTRGAASTDTQY
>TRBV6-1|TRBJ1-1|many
ASTRGMNTEAF
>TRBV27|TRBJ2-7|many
ASTPADRPYEQY
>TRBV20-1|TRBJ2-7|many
SASTGTPLYEQY
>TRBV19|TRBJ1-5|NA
ASSIQLSNQPQH
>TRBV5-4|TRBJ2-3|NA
ASSSGTAGDTQY
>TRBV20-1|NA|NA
SARGLRTHQPQY
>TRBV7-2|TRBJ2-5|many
ASSLVWTETQY
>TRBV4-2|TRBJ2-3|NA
ASSQLFEGFTGTQY
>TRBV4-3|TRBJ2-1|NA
ASSQGFPGLAFGEQF
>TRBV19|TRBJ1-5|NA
ATSARENNQPQH
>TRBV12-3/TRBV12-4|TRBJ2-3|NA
ASSPRRVSTDTQY
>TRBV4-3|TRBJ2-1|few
ASSQDLGGTEQF
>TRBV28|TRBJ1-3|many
ASSWGTTGGNTIY
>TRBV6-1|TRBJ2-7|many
ASSSPRRGRDEQY
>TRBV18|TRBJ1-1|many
ASSPPVGEAF
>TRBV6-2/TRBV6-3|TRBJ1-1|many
ASSYGQGGTEAF
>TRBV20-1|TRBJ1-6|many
SATNSGTGDSPLH
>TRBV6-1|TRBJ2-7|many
ASNPTAPYEQY
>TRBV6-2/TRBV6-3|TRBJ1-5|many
ASSYPEGSTQH
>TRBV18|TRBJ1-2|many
ASLDRVDSGYT
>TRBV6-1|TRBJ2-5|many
ASSHRGRPQETQY
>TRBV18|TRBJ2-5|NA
ASSLQEIQY
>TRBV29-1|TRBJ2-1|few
SVSSGSPSYNEQF
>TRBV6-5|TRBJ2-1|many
ASSYPLSGGALEQF
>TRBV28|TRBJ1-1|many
ASSPPGETEAF
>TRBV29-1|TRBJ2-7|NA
SVSAGQMSYEQY
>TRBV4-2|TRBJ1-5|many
ASTPWAGSNQPQH
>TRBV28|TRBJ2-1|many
ASRPGLAAAV
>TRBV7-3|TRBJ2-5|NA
ASSSSGIQETQY
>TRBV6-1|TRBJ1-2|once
ASRPPSVKVLLYCYT
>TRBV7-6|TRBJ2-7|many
ASSSLRGTSVTYEQY
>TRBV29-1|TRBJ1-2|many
SVGRLTDNYGYT
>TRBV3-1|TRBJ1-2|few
ASSQDWVRDSPNYGYT
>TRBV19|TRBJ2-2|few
ASSIGLAGVRGTGELF
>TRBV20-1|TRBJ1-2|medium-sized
SVNYGYT
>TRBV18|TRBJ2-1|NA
ASSLGTGADNDQF
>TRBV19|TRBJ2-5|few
ASSIGPTQETQY
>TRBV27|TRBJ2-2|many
ASSKTSGRMGTGELF
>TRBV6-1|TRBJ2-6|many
ASSYLGVESSGANVLT
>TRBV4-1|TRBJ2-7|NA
ASSLSPGISSEQY
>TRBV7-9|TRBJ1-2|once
ASSFGQVMTNYGYT
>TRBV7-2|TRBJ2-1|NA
ASSLAGTGMGNKQF
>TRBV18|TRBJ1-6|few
ASSPGTGANSPLH